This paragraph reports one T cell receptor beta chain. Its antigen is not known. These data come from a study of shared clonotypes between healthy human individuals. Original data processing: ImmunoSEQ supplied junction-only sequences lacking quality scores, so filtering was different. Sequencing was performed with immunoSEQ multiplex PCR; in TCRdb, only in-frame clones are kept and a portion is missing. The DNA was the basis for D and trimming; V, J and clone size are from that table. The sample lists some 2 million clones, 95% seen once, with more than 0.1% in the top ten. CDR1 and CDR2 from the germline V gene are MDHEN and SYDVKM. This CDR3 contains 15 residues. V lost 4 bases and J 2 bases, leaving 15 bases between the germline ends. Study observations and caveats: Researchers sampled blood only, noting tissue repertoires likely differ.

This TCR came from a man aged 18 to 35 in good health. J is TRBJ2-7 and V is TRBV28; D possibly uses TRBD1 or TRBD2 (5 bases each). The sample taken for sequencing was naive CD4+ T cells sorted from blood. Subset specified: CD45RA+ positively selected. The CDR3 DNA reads TGTGCCAGCAGTTCCCGGGACCCTGGGACCTACGAGCAGTACTTC. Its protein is CASSSRDPGTYEQYF. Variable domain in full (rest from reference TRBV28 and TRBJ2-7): DVKVTQSSRYLVKRTGEKVFLECVQDMDHENMFWYRQDPGLGLRLIYFSYDVKMKEKGDIPEGYSVSREKKERFSLILESASTNQTSMYLCASSSRDPGTYEQYFGPGTRLTVT.